Reported below is one T cell receptor beta chain. The data belong to a study of OX40 agonist ivuxolimab in advanced cancers. Study-level information: Ivuxolimab, an agonistic anti-OX40 (CD134) antibody, was given to patients. Three patients had partial responses: one hepatocellular carcinoma, two cutaneous melanoma.

There are 14 residues in the CDR3. Trimming took off 0 bases at V and 3 bases at J, with 10 bases between the two ends. Germline lookup yields CDR1 SGDLS and CDR2 YYNGEE. With autoimmune disease history or systemic immunosuppression, patients were excluded. Blood samples were obtained at baseline, cycle 4 day 1, and cycle 7 day 1. Method: immunoSEQ multiplex PCR; TCRdb's copy keeps in-frame clones and lacks some. The sample has 45,000 to 75,000 clones; 82% are singletons. Material: CD4+ or CD8+ T cells sorted from blood, obtained in a trial of the OX40 agonist ivuxolimab. The genes are TRBV9 and TRBJ2-7; a possible D gene is TRBD1 (5 bases). The receptor comes from an adult with an advanced solid tumor such as melanoma, head and neck, liver or kidney cancer. The DNA of the CDR3 is TGTGCCAGCAGCGTAGCCGGCAGGGACTACGAGCAGTACTTC. Translating it yields CASSVAGRDYEQYF.